This T cell receptor beta chain was obtained from a study of T cell changes during pregnancy in multiple sclerosis (dated by TCRdb to the late 2010s). A note on the overall study: In women with multiple sclerosis, the researchers looked at how the T cell repertoire shifted as pregnancy progressed.

Turning to this clone: It has no known antigen specificity. Base qualities were left out, and no much larger clone turns up one base away. This sample also contains other DNA sequences that code for the same CDR3.

The library was produced with the immunoSEQ multiplex PCR assay. In its TCRdb copy, this immuneACCESS table keeps in-frame sequences only and misses some clones. Where compared with another copy, unresolved V genes explain less than half of these, and the others have no known cause. Present in this sample are 95,000 to 100,000 clones, about 91% of which were seen just once. The leading ten clones occupy about 3.4% of the sample. The sequence derives from a female donor with multiple sclerosis, enrolled in a pregnancy study. Source: peripheral blood, taken in the second trimester of pregnancy.

The CDR3 reads CAWSAGSNQPQHF. Here is the DNA: TGTGCCTGGAGTGCCGGGAGCAATCAGCCCCAGCATTTT. The rearrangement joined TRBV30 to TRBJ1-5; confidence is insufficient to name the D gene. The V end loses 1 base and the J end loses 1 base, and a stretch of 5 bases separates them. The germline V gene encodes CDR1 GTSNPN and CDR2 SVGIG (reference sequence). The CDR3 spans 13 residues, from the cysteine through the phenylalanine. The read is trimmed to its CDR3 DNA, 39 bases read in frame from base 1.